This T cell receptor (beta chain) comes out of a study of T cells in Graves' hyperthyroidism and ophthalmopathy (dated by TCRdb to between 2018 and 2021). Regarding the research as a whole: Peripheral blood samples were taken at initial diagnosis, before any treatment was given. TCR V-J signatures able to tell the groups apart were searched for in a discovery cohort of approximately 95 patients, of whom around 43 had Graves' ophthalmopathy and roughly 58 had stable Graves' hyperthyroidism. Once sampling was done, hyperthyroidism patients were given methimazole at a starting dose of 30 mg daily, whereas ophthalmopathy patients were given high-dose intravenous methylprednisolone. The approximately 100 discovery patients were randomly divided into training and test sets at a 7:3 ratio. The paper describes TCR Vbeta CDR3 sequencing of 135 peripheral blood samples, made up of fewer than 50 ophthalmopathy patients, roughly 80 hyperthyroidism patients and 17 progressor patients. The study also compared thyroid tissue and blood T-cell repertoires from roughly 6 Graves' hyperthyroidism patients. Prospective prediction of ophthalmopathy was tested in an independent validation cohort consisting of 18 to 20 hyperthyroidism patients and some 17 patients who later progressed to ophthalmopathy.

The sample holds many counts of this clonotype. No cognate antigen has been identified for it. Within one base of it there is no much larger clone, and no base qualities were kept. The study at large found these results: Most expanded thyroid clonotypes (frequency above 0.001) were also found in blood, which suggests that blood repertoires may mirror thyroid immune responses. Ophthalmopathy was separated from stable hyperthyroidism by a 13 V-J signature model, with 85% to 90% sensitivity and roughly 81% specificity obtained in cross-validation and 80%/75% obtained in testing. No statistical method was used to set the sample size in advance, and investigators knew the group allocation. In validation, the model predicted progression to ophthalmopathy with approximately 71% sensitivity and over 72% specificity, a median of 6.5 months before onset.

Graves' hyperthyroidism was defined as stable when no progression to ophthalmopathy occurred over 18 months of follow-up. Hyperthyroidism patients were newly diagnosed, with disease duration under 2 months, and aged 18 to 65 years. Exclusion was applied to patients with uncontrolled infections, other autoimmune diseases, pregnancy or lactation. Clinical symptoms, serum thyroxine and TRAb, thyroid ultrasound, and orbital computed tomography formed the basis for the diagnoses. Ficoll-Paque density gradient centrifugation was used to isolate PBMCs from about 10 ml of fresh peripheral blood. Total RNA was extracted with Trizol reagent, and quality was checked on an Agilent 2100 Bioanalyzer. Amplification of TCR beta CDR3 regions was carried out from RNA transcripts. The TCR CDR3 was subjected to a first round of RT-PCR using the HTBI primer set and the Qiagen OneStep RT-PCR kit. The libraries were constructed in a second round of multiplex PCR and then size-selected and purified. Libraries were sequenced paired-end with 100 bp reads on an Illumina HiSeq2000. In the authors' own workflow: Raw data were processed with SOAPnuke, discarding reads with adapters, uncalled bases, mean Phred below 15, or no exact constant-primer or identifier match. COPE v1.2.5 was used to merge the high-quality paired reads, and each unique nucleotide sequence was defined as a clonotype. Clonotypes were aligned to IMGT TRBV, TRBD and TRBJ reference segments using MiTCR v1.1. Only V-J combinations with frequency above 0.0001, covering 99.2% of repertoires, were analysed. The TCS score was defined as F50 (clonal expansion) divided by E x V (chaos), with BLOSUM62-based TCRdist calculated between CDR3 peptides within each V-J. Welch's t-statistics and random forest reduced roughly 530 V-J features to roughly 13, which were used in a naive Bayes classifier (R e1071). The Morisita-Horn index was used to measure how similar the thyroid and blood repertoires were. TCRdb redid the processing of the public reads, applying fastp at Q25 and MiXCR, and retained in-frame beta chains. Rows are unified per CDR3 protein, each entry keeping the most common DNA and genes. These V and J calls originate from TCRdb's pipeline instead of the authors' own analysis. This sample has nearly 750,000 distinct CDR3 sequences in its table, and approximately 40% of those were observed once. The ten most abundant clones make up approximately 31% of the sample.

The source material was blood. The clonotype was recovered from a woman aged 40 to 50 with Graves' hyperthyroidism.

The CDR3: CASSMGQSFSGNTIYF. The nucleotide sequence is given as TGTGCCAGCAGCATGGGACAGTCTTTCTCTGGAAACACCATATATTTT. The rearranged chain carries TRBV7-8 and TRBJ1-3; 7 nucleotides in the junction match TRBD1. Taken from the germline V gene, the CDR1 and CDR2 loops are SGHVS and FQNEAQ. The V end gives up 5 bases and the J end 0 bases, leaving 7 bases in the junction not matched to a gene. Including cysteine and phenylalanine, the CDR3 has 16 amino acids. Only the CDR3 region is kept as DNA, spanning 48 bases read in frame from base 1.